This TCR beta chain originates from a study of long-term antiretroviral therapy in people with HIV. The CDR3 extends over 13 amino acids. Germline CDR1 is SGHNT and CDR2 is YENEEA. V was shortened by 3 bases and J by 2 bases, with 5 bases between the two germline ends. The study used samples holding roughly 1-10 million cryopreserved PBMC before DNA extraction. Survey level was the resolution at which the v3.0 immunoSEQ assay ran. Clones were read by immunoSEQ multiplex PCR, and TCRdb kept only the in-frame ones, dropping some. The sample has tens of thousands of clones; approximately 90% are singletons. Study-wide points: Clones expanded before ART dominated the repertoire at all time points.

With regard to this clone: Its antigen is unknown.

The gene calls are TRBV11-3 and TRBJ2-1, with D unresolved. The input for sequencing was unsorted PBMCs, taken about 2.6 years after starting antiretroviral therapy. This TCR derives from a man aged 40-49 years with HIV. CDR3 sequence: CASSLPPYNEQFF. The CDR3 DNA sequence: TGTGCCAGCAGCTTGCCTCCCTACAATGAGCAGTTCTTC.